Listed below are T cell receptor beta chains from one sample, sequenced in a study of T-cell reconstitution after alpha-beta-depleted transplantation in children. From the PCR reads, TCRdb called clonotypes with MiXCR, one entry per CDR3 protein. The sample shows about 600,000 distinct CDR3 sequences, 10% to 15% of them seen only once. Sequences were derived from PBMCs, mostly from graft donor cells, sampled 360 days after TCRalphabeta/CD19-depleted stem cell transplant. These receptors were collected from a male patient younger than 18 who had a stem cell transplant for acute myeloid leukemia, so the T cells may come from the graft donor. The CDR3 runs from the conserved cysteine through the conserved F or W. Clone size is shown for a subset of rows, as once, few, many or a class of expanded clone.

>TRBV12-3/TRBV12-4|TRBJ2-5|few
CASRSRQETQYF
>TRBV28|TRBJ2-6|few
CASRTREAPYSGANVLTF
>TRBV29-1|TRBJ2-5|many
CSVAGRSIETQYF
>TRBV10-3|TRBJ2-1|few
CAIRPLAGGEGLYNEQFF
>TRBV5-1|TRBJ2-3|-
CASTRTSGSDTQYF
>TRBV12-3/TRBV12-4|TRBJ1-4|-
CASSPRRTVNEKLFF
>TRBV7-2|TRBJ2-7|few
CASSPQSQGGSYEQYF
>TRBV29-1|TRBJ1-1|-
CSGGSPEAFF
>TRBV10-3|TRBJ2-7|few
CAIGWADFEQYF
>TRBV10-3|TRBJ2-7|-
CAISGTSVYEQYF
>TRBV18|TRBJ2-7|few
CASSPILAGVFKEQYF